The sequence of this TCR beta chain was determined in a study of shared clonotypes between healthy human individuals (dated by TCRdb to the early 2020s). For the study in its entirety: The cohort included three men and a couple of women between 18 and 49 years of age. Per donor, three plates each were used for CD4 naive and CD4 memory, two for CD8 naive, and one for CD8 memory. To estimate repertoire size and how much clonotype sharing occurs between individuals, the study deeply sequenced the blood TCR repertoires of roughly 5 healthy adults. Libraries were prepared and TCR repertoires were sequenced by different laboratories using diverse techniques, in order to increase sequencing depth and limit assay-specific biases. Leukapheresis yielded between about 0.85 and 10 billion PBMCs per donor. The paper as a whole reports these results and caveats: Across a handful of donors, around 5.4% of naive CD4, roughly 3.4% of naive CD8, 2.3% of memory CD4, and 0.3% to 0.45% of memory CD8 clonotypes were shared. Even with the large sequencing depth, rarefaction of the sorted-subset datasets indicated that sequencing was incomplete. Because the study included only a small number of donors, the genetic and exposure-history diversity represented was limited. Naive subsets generally had larger estimated clonotype richness than memory subsets. Sampling was restricted to blood, and TCR repertoires in tissue are likely to differ from TCR repertoires in blood. Higher generation probabilities were observed for clonotypes shared by all four sorted-subset donors than for non-shared clonotypes. Pairwise subsampling indicated that sequencing depth was expected to affect the degree of clonotype sharing among donors.

With regard to this clone: The antigen it recognizes is unknown. Per-nucleotide qualities are absent, and no much larger clonotype sits a single base away.

The CDR3 starts with the cysteine, ends with the phenylalanine, and has 19 residues. Only the CDR3 part of the read is kept: 57 bases, read in frame from the first base. Sequences SGHRS (CDR1) and YFSETQ (CDR2) are obtained from the germline V gene. V is pruned by 0 bases and J by 0 bases, leaving 6 bases of the junction without a gene match. Using the deep immunoSEQ assay, TCR CDR3 regions were amplified from genomic DNA by multiplex PCR. Genomic DNA extracted from each cell subset was distributed evenly over all wells of several immunoSEQ 96-well plates, and each plate served as one replicate. For sorted subsets, approximately 210 ng of genomic DNA, equivalent to around 30,000 T cell genomes, went into each replicate PCR. The purified libraries were quantified using a Qubit 3.0 fluorometer, sized with a Bioanalyzer 2100, and then quantified again using the KAPA Library Quantification kit. Every immunoSEQ 96-well plate was sequenced on a dedicated single-read 150-cycle Illumina NextSeq 550 flow cell. Per the authors' processing: The immunoSEQ output contained only junctional sequences without quality scores, so filtering could not match that applied to full-length reads. Sequences were annotated with PyIR, a Python wrapper for IgBLAST v1.9, and V/J genes and CDR3 were assigned using IMGT germline references. Any read was removed if the V/J assignment was weak (E-value above 1e-6), the CDR3 was missing, or the read contained stop codons, out-of-frame junctions, or ambiguous translated residues. A V3J clonotype was defined by an identical inferred V gene, J gene, and CDR3 amino acid sequence. To compute the percentage overlap between repertoires, the number of shared unique clonotypes was divided by the size of the smaller repertoire. Richness of each repertoire was evaluated using RTK rarefaction, the Chao1 estimator, and Recon v2.1 estimates of unobserved clonotypes. Generation probabilities for all TCRbeta clonotypes obtained by the gDNA method from a handful of donors were computed using OLGA. This immuneACCESS table, as held by TCRdb, lists in-frame sequences with V and J called but not all clones. Of the missing ones, under half trace to an unresolved V gene in checked studies; the others have no known cause. The D gene and trimming were derived from the DNA, and the V and J assignments and clone size from that table. The sample table holds a few million clones, of which approximately 95% were seen once. The top ten hold 0.39% of the sample.

Healthy HIV-negative adults with no recently reported acute infections or vaccinations were included as donors. All donors were Caucasian adults living in Nashville, Tennessee, USA. CD4+ T cells were enriched by magnetic negative selection; naive cells were then positively selected on CD45RA, and the negative fraction formed the memory subset. Blood was obtained by leukapheresis, after which PBMCs were separated by Ficoll-Histopaque density gradient centrifugation and cryopreserved in liquid nitrogen vapor phase. Analytical flow cytometry was used to check the purity and quantity of each magnetically sorted T cell population. Genomic DNA was isolated from each sorted fraction and quantified by UV absorbance on a Nanodrop 2000c.

Sequences were obtained from naive CD4+ T cells from PBMCs. The cell subset or site tag for this specimen amounts to: CD45RA+ positively selected. The chain was built from TRBV5-1 and TRBJ2-3, with 14 bases matching TRBD2. The receptor's source is a man between 18 and 35 years old in good health. Some clones in this sample may be carry-over from other donors' samples. In nucleotide form, the sequence is TGCGCCAGCAGCTTGGTAGGGACTAGCGGGAGTTTTAGCACAGATACGCAGTATTTT. Its amino acids are CASSLVGTSGSFSTDTQYF.